The 18 T cell receptor beta chains presented below share a single source sample, sequenced in a study of blood T cells in healthy people across ages. A J-beta primer mix and a sample-barcoded 5' primer were used in a second PCR of roughly 7 to 12 cycles. MiXCR was run by TCRdb on the 5' RACE reads, yielding one entry per CDR3 protein. The sample has about 290,000 distinct CDR3 sequences, roughly 29% seen once. Source material: blood. These receptors were collected from a woman between 65 and 79 years old in good health.

This clonotype has only a few counts. V is TRBV29-1 and J is TRBJ2-3, with D perhaps TRBD1 or TRBD2 (5 bases each). Germline V gives CDR1 SQVTM, CDR2 ANQGSEA. The CDR3 totals 12 residues. The germline V and J ends were trimmed by 6 bases and 5 bases, with 12 bases remaining between them. CDR3 coding DNA: TGCAGCGTGTCCGGGGCAGAAGATACGCAGTATTTT. Translated, it gives CSVSGAEDTQYF.

The chain employs TRBV6-1 and TRBJ2-1, with D possibly being TRBD1 (6 bases). Germline assignment: CDR1 MNHNS and CDR2 SASEGT. The V and J ends lost 6 bases and 2 bases respectively, with 8 bases between them. The CDR3 totals 13 residues. CDR3 nucleotides: TGTGCCAGCAGGGACAGCGCCTACAATGAGCAGTTCTTC. This gives the protein CASRDSAYNEQFF.

CDR3 amino acids: CASSQGGWGEAKLAKNIQYF. CDR3 in DNA: TGCGCCAGCAGCCAAGGAGGATGGGGGGAGGCCAAACTAGCCAAAAACATTCAGTACTTC. The J gene is TRBJ2-4, the V gene TRBV4-3; weak D call: TRBD2 (6 bases). Germline V gene sequence: CDR1 LGHNA, CDR2 YSLEER. This CDR3 spans 20 amino acids. The V end was cut by 1 base, the J end by 0 bases, with 22 bases between.

There are a few counts of this clonotype. The chain is built from TRBV7-9 and TRBJ1-6; D is possibly TRBD1 (6 bases). The germline CDR1 and CDR2 sequences are SEHNR and FQNEAQ (reference sequence). The CDR3 runs 15 residues. Trimming removed 5 bases at V and 7 bases at J, with 15 bases between. The CDR3 nucleotides read TGTGCCAGCAGCCCCGACGGGACATCCAATTCACCCCTCCACTTT. Amino acids: CASSPDGTSNSPLHF.

The chain carries TRBV5-1 and TRBJ1-2; perhaps TRBD1 as D (5 bases). The V end lost 2 bases, the J end lost 4 bases, and 15 bases lay between the germline ends. CDR3 length: 15 residues. CDR1 and CDR2 from the germline V gene are SGHRS and YFSETQ. The CDR3 sequence is CASSFSQGGIYGYTF. DNA of the CDR3: TGCGCCAGCAGCTTCAGTCAGGGAGGAATCTATGGCTACACCTTC.

This clonotype was picked up a small number of times. J is TRBJ2-5 and V is TRBV6-4, with TRBD2 matching 8 bases. The end of the DNA fits TRBJ2-1 better, so the J call may be wrong. Germline CDR1 is MRHNA and CDR2 is SNTAGT. The CDR3 loop spans 16 amino acids. Here the CDR3 reads CASSSFGGEVRNEQFF. CDR3 coding DNA: TGTGCCAGCAGTTCCTTCGGGGGGGAGGTCCGCAATGAGCAGTTCTTC.

This clonotype was seen a few times. The rearrangement joins TRBV5-1 to TRBJ1-1; D is unclear. Germline V CDR1 and CDR2: SGHRS, YFSETQ. V shed 4 bases and J shed 2 bases, with 9 bases lying between them. This CDR3 comprises 13 residues. The CDR3 DNA follows: TGCGCCAGCAGCACCATTCCTAACACTGAAGCTTTCTTT. It codes for CASSTIPNTEAFF.

This chain links TRBV4-2 with TRBJ2-7, with D unclear. V lost 0 bases and J 2 bases, leaving 11 bases between the germline ends. Germline-derived CDR1 and CDR2 are LGHNA and YNFKEQ. The length of the CDR3 is 15 residues. The CDR3 spells CASSQDLGRTYEQYF. The CDR3 DNA reads TGTGCCAGCAGCCAAGATCTTGGCAGGACCTACGAGCAGTACTTC.

This clonotype was counted a few times. A clone one base away is much larger, so this may be a read error. The rearrangement links TRBV6-2 or TRBV6-3 to TRBJ2-3; the D is unclear. The CDR3 has 11 amino acids. Germline lookup yields CDR1 MNHEY and CDR2 SVGEGT. CDR3 protein: CTSTNTDTQYF. For the CDR3, the DNA is TGTACCAGCACGAATACAGATACGCAGTATTTT.

This clonotype has more than one count but fewer than ten. Mismatch with germline at one junction end may stem from a read error. The chain employs TRBV5-1 and TRBJ2-6; D is possibly TRBD1 or TRBD2 (5 bases each). In germline, CDR1 is SGHRS, CDR2 YFSETQ. CDR3 length: 18 residues. Here the CDR3 DNA reads TGCGCCAGCCGCTTGGGGGACGGCGGATTCTCTGGGGCCAACGTCCTGACTTTC. This gives the protein CASRLGDGGFSGANVLTF.

The chain employs TRBV5-1 and TRBJ2-7; TRBD1 might be the D (6 bases). The last part of the DNA fits TRBJ2-5 better; the J call may be wrong. The germline CDR1 and CDR2 sequences are SGHRS and YFSETQ. This CDR3 spans 12 amino acids. CDR3 nucleotide sequence: TGCGCCAGCAAGTACAGGGAAGAGACCCAGTACTTC. Its protein product is CASKYREETQYF.

This clonotype was counted a few times. The chain is built from TRBV15 and TRBJ2-7; TRBD2 matches at 9 bases. CDR3 length equals 15 residues. Germline CDR1 reads LNHNV; CDR2 reads YYDKDF (reference sequence). V lost 1 base and J lost 4; bases outside the gene matches: 5. CDR3 region: CATSRGLADNYEQYF. The CDR3 nucleotides read TGTGCCACCAGCAGAGGACTAGCGGACAATTACGAGCAGTACTTC.

The V call is TRBV7-2, the J call TRBJ1-6, with unresolved D. Trimming left V 6 bases short and J 5 bases short, with 5 bases between. This CDR3 has 12 amino acids. Per the germline V gene, CDR1 is SGHTA and CDR2 is FQGNSA. The DNA of the CDR3 is TGTGCCAGCAGGGAGGATAATTCACCCCTCCACTTT. Its protein is CASREDNSPLHF.

The chain combines TRBV3-1 with TRBJ1-2; D unresolved. The germline V gene has CDR1 LGHDT and CDR2 YNNKEL (reference sequence). Deletions cut 5 bases from V and 0 bases from J, with 7 bases between. The CDR3 sequence is 13 residues long. The CDR3 sequence: CASSLRANYGYTF. CDR3 in DNA: TGTGCCAGCAGCTTGAGGGCTAACTATGGCTACACCTTC.

V gene TRBV6-2 or TRBV6-3 combines with J gene TRBJ2-1, with TRBD2 identical over 7 bases. V lost 6 bases to trimming and J lost 14 bases; unmatched junction nucleotides: 13. CDR1 is MNHEY, CDR2 SVGEGT, per germline. This CDR3 has 13 amino acids. The CDR3 sequence: CASRETRTSIKFF. The CDR3 DNA follows: TGTGCCAGCAGAGAAACCCGGACTAGTATTAAGTTCTTC.

This chain uses TRBV28 with TRBJ1-4; 8 bases fit TRBD1. V gave up 4 bases and J gave up 7 bases; unmatched junction bases: 2. The CDR3 extends over 13 amino acids. Germline lookup yields CDR1 MDHEN and CDR2 SYDVKM. The chain's CDR3 is CASSSTGVEKLFF. CDR3 in DNA: TGTGCCAGCAGTTCGACAGGGGTTGAAAAACTGTTTTTT.

This clonotype has more than one count but fewer than ten. Written as DNA, the CDR3 is TGCAGTGCTAGAGGGGGGGGCGCCTACACCTTC. Translation: CSARGGGAYTF. The rearrangement links TRBV20-1 to TRBJ1-2; TRBD1 is a possible D gene (6 bases). CDR3 size: 11 residues. Trimming pared 1 base from V and 10 bases from J, leaving 10 bases between. Germline V gene sequence: CDR1 DFQATT, CDR2 SNEGSKA (reference sequence).

The chain employs TRBV7-2 and TRBJ2-3; D ambiguous. V was clipped by 4 bases and J by 3 bases, with 17 bases between them. The CDR3 spans 16 residues. In germline, CDR1 is SGHTA, CDR2 FQGNSA. The CDR3: CASSSHLMVSTDTQYF. The CDR3 DNA reads TGTGCCAGCAGCTCCCACCTGATGGTCTCAACAGATACGCAGTATTTT.